This entry concerns a single T cell receptor beta chain. One end of the junction varies from germline; a read error may be responsible. Repertoires were generated with immunoSEQ multiplex PCR, while TCRdb's copy carries only in-frame clones and drops some. The table includes 1.5 million to 2.5 million clones, roughly 94% detected once. The data were taken from a study of shared clonotypes between healthy human individuals. Naive CD8 cells, CD45RO-negative and positively selected for CCR7, excluded terminally differentiated effector memory CD45RA+ cells. The sequenced sample consisted of naive CD8+ T cells sorted from blood. The clonotype was recovered from a man younger than 35 in good health.

This CDR3 is CASSLGVAGRFPFW. The CDR3 bases are TGTGCCAGCAGCTTGGGGGTAGCGGGACGCTTTCCCTTCTGG. The chain joins TRBV5-6 to TRBJ2-7, with 8 bases fitting TRBD2. There are 14 residues in the CDR3. CDR1 is SGHDT and CDR2 is YYEEEE in the germline V gene.